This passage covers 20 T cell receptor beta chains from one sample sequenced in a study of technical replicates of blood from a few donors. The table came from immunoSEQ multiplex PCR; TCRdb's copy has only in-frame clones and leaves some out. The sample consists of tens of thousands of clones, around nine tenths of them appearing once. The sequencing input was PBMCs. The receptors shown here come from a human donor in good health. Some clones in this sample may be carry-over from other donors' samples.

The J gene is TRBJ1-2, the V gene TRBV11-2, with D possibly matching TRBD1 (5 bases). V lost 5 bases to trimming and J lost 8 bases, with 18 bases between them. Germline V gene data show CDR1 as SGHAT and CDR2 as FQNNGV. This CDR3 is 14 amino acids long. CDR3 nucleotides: TGTGCCAGCAGCCCCGGCCCAGGGAATGGGGGCTACACCTTC. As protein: CASSPGPGNGGYTF.

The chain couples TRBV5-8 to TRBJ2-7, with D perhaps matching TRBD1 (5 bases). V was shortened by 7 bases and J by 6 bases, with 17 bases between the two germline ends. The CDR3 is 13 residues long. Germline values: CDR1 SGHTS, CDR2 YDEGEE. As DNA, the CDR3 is TGTGCCAGCCGCAAAGTAGGGGTTTTCGAGCAGTACTTC. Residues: CASRKVGVFEQYF.

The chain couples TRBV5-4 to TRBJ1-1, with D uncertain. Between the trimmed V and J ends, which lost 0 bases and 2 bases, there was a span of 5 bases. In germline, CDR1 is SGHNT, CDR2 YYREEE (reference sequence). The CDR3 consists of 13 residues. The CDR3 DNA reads TGTGCCAGCAGCTTGGACAAAAACACTGAAGCTTTCTTT. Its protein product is CASSLDKNTEAFF.

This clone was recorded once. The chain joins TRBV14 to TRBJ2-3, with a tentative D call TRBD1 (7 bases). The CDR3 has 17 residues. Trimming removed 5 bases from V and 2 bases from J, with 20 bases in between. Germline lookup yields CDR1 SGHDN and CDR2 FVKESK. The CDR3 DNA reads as TGTGCCAGCAGCTACCTTCAGGGGGGAGGCCCCACAGATACGCAGTATTTT. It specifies CASSYLQGGGPTDTQYF.

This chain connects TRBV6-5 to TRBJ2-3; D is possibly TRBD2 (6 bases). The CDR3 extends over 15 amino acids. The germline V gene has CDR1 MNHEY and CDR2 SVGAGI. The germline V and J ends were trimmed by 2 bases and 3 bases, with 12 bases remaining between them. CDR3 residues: CASSYGRELTDTQYF. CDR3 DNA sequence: TGTGCCAGCAGTTACGGACGGGAGCTTACAGATACGCAGTATTTT.

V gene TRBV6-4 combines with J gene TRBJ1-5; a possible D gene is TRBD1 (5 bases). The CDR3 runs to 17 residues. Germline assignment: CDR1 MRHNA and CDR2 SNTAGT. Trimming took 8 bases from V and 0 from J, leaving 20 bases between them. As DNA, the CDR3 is TGTGCCAGCGGTACTAAGCCAGGGATTTATAGCAATCAGCCCCAGCATTTT. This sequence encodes CASGTKPGIYSNQPQHF.

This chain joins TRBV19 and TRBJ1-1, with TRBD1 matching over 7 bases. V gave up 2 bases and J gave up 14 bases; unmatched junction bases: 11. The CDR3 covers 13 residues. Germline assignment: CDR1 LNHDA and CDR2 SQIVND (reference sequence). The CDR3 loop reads CASSITRDSRPFF. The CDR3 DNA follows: TGTGCCAGTAGTATAACGCGGGACAGCCGGCCGTTCTTT.

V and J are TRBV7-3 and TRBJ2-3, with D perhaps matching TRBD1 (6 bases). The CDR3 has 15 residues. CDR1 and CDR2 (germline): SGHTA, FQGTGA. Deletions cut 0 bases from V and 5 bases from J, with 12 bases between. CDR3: CASSLTWGRGDTQYF. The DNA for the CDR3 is TGTGCCAGCAGCTTAACCTGGGGCAGGGGAGATACGCAGTATTTT.

This CDR3 is CASGRTAGMYNQPQHF. The CDR3 coding sequence is TGTGCTAGTGGTCGGACAGCCGGAATGTACAACCAGCCCCAGCATTTT. The rearrangement links TRBV12-5 to TRBJ1-5, with D tentatively TRBD1 (6 bases). The germline gives CDR1 LGHNT, CDR2 FRNRAP. V lost 5 bases, J lost 7 bases, and 21 bases lay in between. This CDR3 is built from 16 residues. The variable domain in full, with the rest retrieved from reference TRBV12-5 and TRBJ1-5, is DARVTQTPRHKVTEMGQEVTMRCQPILGHNTVFWYRQTMMQGLELLAYFRNRAPLDDSGMPKDRFSAEMPDATLATLKIQPSEPRDSAVYFCASGRTAGMYNQPQHFGDGTRLSIL.

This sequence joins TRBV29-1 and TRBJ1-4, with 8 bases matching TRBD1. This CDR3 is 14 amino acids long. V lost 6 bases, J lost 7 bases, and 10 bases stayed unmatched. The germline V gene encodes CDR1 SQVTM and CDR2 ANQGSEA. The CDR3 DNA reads TGCAGCGTAAAAACAGGGGGAATGGCTGAAAAACTGTTTTTT. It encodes CSVKTGGMAEKLFF. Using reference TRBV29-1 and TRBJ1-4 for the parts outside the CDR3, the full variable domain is SAVISQKPSRDICQRGTSLTIQCQVDSQVTMMFWYRQQPGQSLTLIATANQGSEATYESGFVIDKFPISRPNLTFSTLTVSNMSPEDSSIYLCSVKTGGMAEKLFFGSGTQLSVL.

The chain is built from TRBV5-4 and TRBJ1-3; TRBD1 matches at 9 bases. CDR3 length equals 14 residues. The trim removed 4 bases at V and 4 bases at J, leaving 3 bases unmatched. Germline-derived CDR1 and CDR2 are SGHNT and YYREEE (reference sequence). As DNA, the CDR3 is TGTGCCAGCAGCATAACAGGGGGCGGAAACACCATATATTTT. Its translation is CASSITGGGNTIYF.

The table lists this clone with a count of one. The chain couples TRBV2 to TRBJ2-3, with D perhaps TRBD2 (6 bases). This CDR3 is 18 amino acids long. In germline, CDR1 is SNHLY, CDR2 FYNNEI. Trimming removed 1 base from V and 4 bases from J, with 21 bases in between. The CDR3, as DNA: TGTGCCAGCAGTGAAGGTTTTTCGGGACTGTCCCCGGCAGATACGCAGTATTTT. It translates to CASSEGFSGLSPADTQYF.

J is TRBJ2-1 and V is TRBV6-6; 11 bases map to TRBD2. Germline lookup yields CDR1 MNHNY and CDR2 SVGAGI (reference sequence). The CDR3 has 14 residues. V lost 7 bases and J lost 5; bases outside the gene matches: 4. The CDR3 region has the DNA TGTGCCAGCACCCGACTAGCGGGGAACAATGAGCAGTTCTTC. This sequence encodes CASTRLAGNNEQFF.

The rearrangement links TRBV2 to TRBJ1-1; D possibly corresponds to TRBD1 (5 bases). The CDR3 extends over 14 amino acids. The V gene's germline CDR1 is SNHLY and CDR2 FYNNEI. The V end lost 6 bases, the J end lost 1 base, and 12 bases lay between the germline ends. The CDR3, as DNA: TGTGCCAGCAGCTCAGTTACAGGGAACACTGAAGCTTTCTTT. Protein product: CASSSVTGNTEAFF.

CDR3 DNA sequence: TGTGCCAGCAGCTTAAACAGCCTCAACGGCATTTATGGCTACACCTTC. Translating it yields CASSLNSLNGIYGYTF. This chain joins TRBV5-6 and TRBJ1-2; D not certain. V lost 2 bases and J lost 5, with 19 bases in between. Germline V gene data show CDR1 as SGHDT and CDR2 as YYEEEE. This CDR3 is 16 amino acids long.

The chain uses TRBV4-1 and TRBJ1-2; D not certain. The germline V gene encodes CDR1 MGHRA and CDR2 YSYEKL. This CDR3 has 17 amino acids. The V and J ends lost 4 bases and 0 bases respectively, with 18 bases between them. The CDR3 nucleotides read TGCGCCAGCAGCCCCCGGCCGGAGGACGCTACTAACTATGGCTACACCTTC. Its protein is CASSPRPEDATNYGYTF.

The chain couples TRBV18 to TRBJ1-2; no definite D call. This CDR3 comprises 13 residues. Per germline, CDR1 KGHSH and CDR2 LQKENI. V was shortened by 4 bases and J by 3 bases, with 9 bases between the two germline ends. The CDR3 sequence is CASSHDRDYGYTF. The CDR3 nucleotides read TGTGCCAGCTCACATGATAGAGACTATGGCTACACCTTC.

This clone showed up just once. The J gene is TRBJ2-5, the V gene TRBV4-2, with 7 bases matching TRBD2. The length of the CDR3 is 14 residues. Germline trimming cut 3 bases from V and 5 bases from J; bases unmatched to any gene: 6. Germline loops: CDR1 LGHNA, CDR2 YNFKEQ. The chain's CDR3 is CASSQEWGGETQYF. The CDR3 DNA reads TGTGCCAGCAGCCAGGAGTGGGGGGGGGAGACCCAGTACTTC.

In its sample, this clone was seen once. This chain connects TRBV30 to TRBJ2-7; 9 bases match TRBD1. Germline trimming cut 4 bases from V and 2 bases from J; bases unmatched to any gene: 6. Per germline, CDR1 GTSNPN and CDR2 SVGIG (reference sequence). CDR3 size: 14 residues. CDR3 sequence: CAWTRTGAAYEQYF. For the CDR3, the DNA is TGTGCCTGGACCAGGACAGGGGCGGCCTACGAGCAGTACTTC.

CDR3 in DNA: TGTGCCAGCAGCGACTCACTAGCGGGAGGCGGCGATGAGCAGTTCTTC. It codes for CASSDSLAGGGDEQFF. The chain employs TRBV7-3 and TRBJ2-1; 12 bases align to TRBD2. V trimming: 5 bases; J trimming: 8 bases; junction bases outside the gene matches: 10. This CDR3 is built from 16 residues. Germline CDR1 reads SGHTA; CDR2 reads FQGTGA.